What follows are 31 T cell receptor beta chains derived from one specimen sequenced in a study of beta chain features in type 1 diabetes. Whole-study results and caveats: Significant though moderate, a shortening of TCRB CDR3s appeared in all four CD4+ subsets of Type 1 diabetes patients.

The entirety of the isolated RNA underwent reverse transcription, so expressed TCRB transcripts were sequenced. The method was immunoSEQ multiplex PCR; TCRdb's version includes in-frame clones alone and lacks a portion of them. The sample records 150,000 to 200,000 clones, more than 60% being singletons. No antigen has been identified for these receptors. Sequencing was carried out using naive CD4+ T cells from blood. Receptor source: a man younger than 45 with type 1 diabetes.

This sequence joins TRBV9 and TRBJ1-1; no clear D. The V gene's germline CDR1 is SGDLS and CDR2 YYNGEE. The germline V and J ends were trimmed by 5 bases and 10 bases, with 24 bases remaining between them. This CDR3 is built from 15 residues. CDR3 sequence reads: CASSPSGAGERSAFF. The CDR3 region has the DNA TGTGCCAGCAGTCCCTCTGGAGCCGGGGAGCGTTCAGCTTTCTTT.

This clone came up once. V usage is TRBV27 and J usage is TRBJ1-2; 7 nucleotides align to TRBD1. Germline lookup yields CDR1 MNHEY and CDR2 SMNVEV (reference sequence). J lost 7 bases, V lost 6 bases, and 8 bases had no gene match. The CDR3 has 13 residues. CDR3 sequence reads: CASRGIGGLGYTF. DNA for the CDR3: TGTGCCAGCAGAGGTATAGGGGGCCTTGGCTACACCTTC.

The V call is TRBV7-2, the J call TRBJ2-1; no firm D call. The CDR3 runs 15 residues. CDR1 is SGHTA and CDR2 is FQGNSA in the germline V gene. The ends were cut back, 7 bases at V and 4 bases at J, with 17 bases in the middle. The CDR3 nucleotides read TGTGCCAGCACCTCTGGTCAATTATCGTACAATGAGCAGTTCTTC. Protein sequence: CASTSGQLSYNEQFF.

The genes are TRBV9 and TRBJ1-4; TRBD1 is a possible D gene (6 bases). Trimming took off 6 bases at V and 7 bases at J, with 16 bases between the two ends. In germline, CDR1 is SGDLS, CDR2 YYNGEE. CDR3 size: 14 residues. The CDR3: CASTTGQFAEKLFF. In DNA, the CDR3 is TGTGCCAGCACAACAGGGCAGTTCGCTGAAAAACTGTTTTTT.

J is TRBJ2-7 and V is TRBV18; D not certain. The germline V and J ends were trimmed by 1 base and 1 base, with 8 bases remaining between them. The length of the CDR3 is 14 residues. Germline CDR1 KGHSH, CDR2 LQKENI. The CDR3 nucleotides are TGTGCCAGCTCACCACGGGGTGATTCCTACGAGCAGTACTTC. It yields the protein CASSPRGDSYEQYF.

This clone was counted between two and nine times. V is TRBV2 and J is TRBJ2-5; no reliable D call. The CDR3 spans 14 residues. Trimming removed 2 bases from V and 4 bases from J, with 11 bases in between. Germline values: CDR1 SNHLY, CDR2 FYNNEI. The CDR3 nucleotides read TGTGCCAGCAGTGAATTTCGACCTGGAGAGACCCAGTACTTC. Amino acid sequence: CASSEFRPGETQYF. Full variable domain (missing parts from reference TRBV2 and TRBJ2-5): EPEVTQTPSHQVTQMGQEVILRCVPISNHLYFYWYRQILGQKVEFLVSFYNNEISEKSEIFDDQFSVERPDGSNFTLKIRSTKLEDSAMYFCASSEFRPGETQYFGPGTRLLVL.

The chain recombines TRBV29-1 with TRBJ2-7, with TRBD2 as a possible D gene (6 bases). The CDR3 runs 13 residues. The V end lost 4 bases, the J end lost 2 bases, and 12 bases lay between the germline ends. Germline CDR1 SQVTM, CDR2 ANQGSEA. CDR3 DNA: TGCAGCGTTGGCGGGGCAGGGCCCTACGAGCAGTACTTC. The encoded protein is CSVGGAGPYEQYF.

This clone was seen a few times. This chain joins TRBV10-3 and TRBJ2-3, with D perhaps matching TRBD1 (6 bases). Germline CDR1 ENHRY, CDR2 SYGVKD. The CDR3 has 13 residues. V lost 5 bases and J 4 bases, leaving 10 bases between the germline ends. The CDR3 bases are TGTGCCATCAGTTTACAGGGCCCAGATACGCAGTATTTT. This gives the protein CAISLQGPDTQYF.

Notes on this clone: Different DNA sequences within this sample yield the same CDR3. The chain is built from TRBV20-1 and TRBJ2-5; no clear D gene. V was clipped by 5 bases and J by 1 base, with 2 bases between them. The CDR3 sequence is 10 residues long. The germline CDR1 and CDR2 sequences are DFQATT and SNEGSKA (reference sequence). Here the CDR3 reads CSARQETQYF. The CDR3 DNA is TGCAGTGCTCGCCAAGAGACCCAGTACTTC.

The rearrangement joins TRBV7-9 to TRBJ2-7, with D unresolved. V was shortened by 5 bases and J by 2 bases, with 13 bases between the two germline ends. Germline assignment: CDR1 SEHNR and CDR2 FQNEAQ (reference sequence). The CDR3 runs to 14 residues. In DNA form, the CDR3 reads TGTGCCAGCAGCCCCTTGGGCAGTACCTACGAGCAGTACTTC. It translates to CASSPLGSTYEQYF.

V is TRBV7-2 and J is TRBJ2-3; D uncertain. The V gene lost 5 bases and the J gene lost 1 base, with 4 bases spanning the gap. The CDR3 contains 12 residues. CDR1 and CDR2 (germline): SGHTA, FQGNSA. CDR3 nucleotides: TGTGCCAGCAGCCATCGCACAGATACGCAGTATTTT. It codes for CASSHRTDTQYF.

The chain carries TRBV18 and TRBJ2-7; 11 bases map to TRBD1. V shed 4 bases and J 2 bases; nucleotides not matched to a gene: 4. Germline loops: CDR1 KGHSH, CDR2 LQKENI. This CDR3 has 15 residues. In DNA form, the CDR3 reads TGTGCCAGCTCACAACCGGGACAGGGGGCCTACGAGCAGTACTTC. As protein: CASSQPGQGAYEQYF.

V and J are TRBV7-2 and TRBJ2-1; the match to TRBD2 covers 12 bases. CDR3 length: 15 residues. Germline V gives CDR1 SGHTA, CDR2 FQGNSA. V gave up 1 base and J gave up 7 bases; unmatched junction bases: 2. CDR3 sequence reads: CASSLVGTSGNEQFF. The CDR3 nucleotides are TGTGCCAGCAGCTTAGTAGGGACTAGCGGGAATGAGCAGTTCTTC.

The chain combines TRBV15 with TRBJ2-7; possibly TRBD1 for D (5 bases). In germline, CDR1 is LNHNV, CDR2 YYDKDF (reference sequence). The CDR3 totals 15 residues. V shed 0 bases and J shed 1 base, with 10 bases lying between them. The CDR3 loop reads CATSRDQGRSYEQYF. The CDR3 DNA reads TGTGCCACCAGCAGAGATCAGGGAAGATCCTACGAGCAGTACTTC.

The gene calls are TRBV6-5 and TRBJ2-4, with 7 bases fitting TRBD2. Germline V gives CDR1 MNHEY, CDR2 SVGAGI. The CDR3 extends over 13 amino acids. V was clipped by 9 bases and J by 9 bases; unmatched bases: 11. CDR3 sequence (DNA): TGTGCCAGTCGGGCTAGCGGAAATGGCATTCAGTACTTC. It translates to CASRASGNGIQYF.

This sequence joins TRBV25-1 and TRBJ2-3; D possibly corresponds to TRBD2 (5 bases). Trimming took 3 bases from V and 4 from J, leaving 14 bases between them. This CDR3 comprises 15 residues. The germline CDR1 and CDR2 sequences are MGHDK and SYGVNS. CDR3 region: CASSEEELRSDTQYF. The DNA of the CDR3 is TGTGCCAGCAGTGAGGAGGAGTTACGGTCAGATACGCAGTATTTT. Together with reference TRBV25-1 and TRBJ2-3, the CDR3 gives the full variable domain: EADIYQTPRYLVIGTGKKITLECSQTMGHDKMYWYQQDPGMELHLIHYSYGVNSTEKGDLSSESTVSRIRTEHFPLTLESARPSHTSQYLCASSEEELRSDTQYFGPGTRLTVL.

The chain combines TRBV30 with TRBJ1-1, with no clear D. Trimming left V 0 bases short and J 0 bases short, with 5 bases between. This CDR3 is built from 13 residues. CDR1 and CDR2 from the germline V gene are GTSNPN and SVGIG (reference sequence). The CDR3 nucleotides are TGTGCCTGGAGTGTGGAAATGAACACTGAAGCTTTCTTT. It translates to CAWSVEMNTEAFF.

CDR3 DNA sequence: TGTGCCAGCAGCGTGCCCCCCCCAGGGAACTACGAGCAGTACTTC. It yields the protein CASSVPPPGNYEQYF. The V gene is TRBV7-9, the J gene TRBJ2-7; maybe TRBD1 (5 bases). The CDR3 is 15 amino acids. The ends were cut back, 5 bases at V and 3 bases at J, with 17 bases in the middle. The V gene's germline CDR1 is SEHNR and CDR2 FQNEAQ (reference sequence).

V is TRBV5-6 and J is TRBJ1-2, with D perhaps matching TRBD1 (5 bases). The CDR3 runs to 12 residues. V lost 6 bases, J lost 8 bases, and 14 bases lay in between. The germline gives CDR1 SGHDT, CDR2 YYEEEE. The DNA for the CDR3 is TGTGCCAGCAAGTTTACAGGACAAGGCTACACCTTC. Encoded protein: CASKFTGQGYTF.

The chain recombines TRBV30 with TRBJ2-7; the D gene is possibly TRBD1 (6 bases). This CDR3 spans 13 amino acids. Trimming removed 5 bases at V and 4 bases at J, with 15 bases between. The germline V gene has CDR1 GTSNPN and CDR2 SVGIG (reference sequence). CDR3 protein: CAWGAGQQYEQYF. CDR3 sequence (DNA): TGTGCCTGGGGGGCAGGACAGCAATACGAGCAGTACTTC.

The chain recombines TRBV11-2 with TRBJ2-3, with D possibly TRBD1 on 6 matching bases. CDR3 length: 15 residues. V dropped 0 bases and J dropped 7 bases, with 14 bases sitting between them. Per the germline V gene, CDR1 is SGHAT and CDR2 is FQNNGV. The CDR3 protein is CASSLDPGRGYTQYF. The DNA for the CDR3 is TGTGCCAGCAGCTTAGACCCGGGCAGGGGTTATACGCAGTATTTT.

The rearrangement links TRBV29-1 to TRBJ2-1; a possible D gene is TRBD2 (5 bases). V shed 3 bases and J shed 2 bases, with 5 bases lying between them. CDR3 length equals 12 residues. Germline V gene lookup returns CDR1 SQVTM and CDR2 ANQGSEA. CDR3: CSVDGTYNEQFF. CDR3 DNA sequence: TGCAGCGTTGACGGGACCTACAATGAGCAGTTCTTC.

The V call is TRBV4-3, the J call TRBJ2-3, with 9 bases aligning to TRBD2. The length of the CDR3 is 17 residues. The germline V gene has CDR1 LGHNA and CDR2 YSLEER. The trim removed 0 bases at V and 2 bases at J, leaving 6 bases unmatched. This CDR3 reads CASSQDALAGTTDTQYF. DNA of the CDR3: TGCGCCAGCAGCCAAGATGCCCTAGCGGGGACCACAGATACGCAGTATTTT.

This rearrangement joins TRBV18 to TRBJ2-3; the D gene could be TRBD1 or TRBD2 (6 bases each). V was trimmed by 3 bases and J by 4 bases, leaving 11 bases between them. CDR1 and CDR2 (germline): KGHSH, LQKENI. CDR3 size: 14 residues. The CDR3 loop is CASSPKEGADTQYF. CDR3 nucleotides: TGTGCCAGCTCACCGAAGGAGGGGGCAGATACGCAGTATTTT.

This chain uses TRBV30 with TRBJ1-6; D not certain. In germline, CDR1 is GTSNPN, CDR2 SVGIG (reference sequence). Deletions cut 7 bases from V and 10 bases from J, with 5 bases between. This CDR3 region has 9 residues. DNA for the CDR3: TGTGCCTCCGGGTCACCCCTCCACTTT. It encodes CASGSPLHF.

J is TRBJ1-1 and V is TRBV15; D uncertain. This CDR3 has 12 amino acids. Germline V gene data show CDR1 as LNHNV and CDR2 as YYDKDF (reference sequence). The germline V and J ends were trimmed by 0 bases and 7 bases, with 6 bases remaining between them. The CDR3 region is CATSRDTSEAFF. The DNA of the CDR3 is TGTGCCACCAGCAGAGATACTAGTGAAGCTTTCTTT.

The chain links TRBV4-3 to TRBJ2-3; 10 bases map to TRBD2. The germline gives CDR1 LGHNA, CDR2 YSLEER. Unmatched junction bases numbered 9, after V lost 0 bases and J lost 6 bases. The CDR3 covers 17 residues. The CDR3 bases are TGCGCCAGCAGCCAAGAGGGACTAGCGAGTCGTCCCGATACGCAGTATTTT. This translates into CASSQEGLASRPDTQYF.

This clone was recorded only once. An end of the junction differs from the germline gene, which may be a read error. V gene TRBV7-7 combines with J gene TRBJ2-5, with D tentatively TRBD2 (5 bases). The CDR3 extends over 11 amino acids. Germline lookup yields CDR1 SSHAT and CDR2 FNYEAQ (reference sequence). The CDR3 coding sequence is TGTGCTAGCAGCTCGGGGAAGACCCAGTACTTC. This codes for CASSSGKTQYF.

The chain has TRBV19 and TRBJ2-1; D might be TRBD2 (6 bases). This CDR3 has 15 residues. V lost 3 bases and J lost 7, with 16 bases in between. CDR1 is LNHDA, CDR2 SQIVND, per germline (reference sequence). CDR3 loop: CASSIPPAGRNEQFF. The DNA for the CDR3 is TGTGCCAGTAGTATTCCCCCCGCGGGAAGAAATGAGCAGTTCTTC.

The chain combines TRBV7-2 with TRBJ2-1; D assignment may be TRBD1 or TRBD2 (6 bases each). In germline, CDR1 is SGHTA, CDR2 FQGNSA. Trimming stripped 3 bases from V and 1 base from J, with 10 bases between. This CDR3 spans 15 amino acids. DNA of the CDR3: TGTGCCAGCAGCTTCCAGGGGAGGTCCTACAATGAGCAGTTCTTC. Its translation is CASSFQGRSYNEQFF.

In this sample, this clone turned up a few times. The chain employs TRBV10-3 and TRBJ1-6; a possible D gene is TRBD1 (5 bases). Deletions cut 3 bases from V and 8 bases from J, with 14 bases between. CDR1 is ENHRY, CDR2 SYGVKD, per germline. The CDR3 is 15 amino acids. The CDR3 is CAISDHALTDSPLHF. The CDR3 DNA sequence: TGTGCCATCAGTGACCACGCCCTGACAGATTCACCCCTCCACTTT.